This entry is about one TCR beta chain. This sample is drawn from a study of blood T cell repertoires in COVID-19. Background on the study: The United States, Italy and Spain provided the acute and convalescent COVID-19 samples. T cells, B-cell-depleted T cells, or PBMCs supplied cDNA or gDNA.

CDR3 size: 14 residues. Germline-derived CDR1 and CDR2 are SGHRS and YFSETQ. Trimming stripped 0 bases from V and 5 bases from J, with 11 bases between. Authors' analysis steps: Researchers report that nucleated cell counts were estimated from reference gene primer amplification. TCRdb's copy holds only in-frame clones and misses some; the assay was immunoSEQ multiplex PCR. V, J and clone size derive from that table, while D and trimming were established from the DNA sequence. Found here are around 60,000 clones, around 82% of them singletons; the top ten hold 7.2%. This clonotype originated in a man in his fifties or sixties with acute or convalescent COVID-19. V usage is TRBV5-1 and J usage is TRBJ1-1; D gene uncertain. Sequencing used peripheral blood. The CDR3 nucleotides read TGCGCCAGCAGCTTGGTTGCAGGTGGGACTGAAGCTTTCTTT. Translating gives CASSLVAGGTEAFF.